The rows below give T cell receptor beta chains drawn from one sample of a study of OX40 agonist ivuxolimab in advanced cancers. This table comes from immunoSEQ multiplex PCR, and its TCRdb copy is limited to in-frame clones, with some not included. Here the sample spans 70,000 or so clones, around nine tenths being singletons. Sequencing used CD4+ or CD8+ T cells sorted from blood, obtained in a trial of the OX40 agonist ivuxolimab. Receptors originate from an adult with an advanced solid tumor such as melanoma, head and neck, liver or kidney cancer. Both conserved end residues are part of each CDR3. A D gene is named only where the DNA matches it firmly. Clone size is stated in some rows and not others, as once, few, many or a class when expanded.

v_call	clone_size	j_call	d_call	cdr3_aa	cdr3_nt
TRBV29-1	.	TRBJ1-1	.	CSVGRAGSGTEAFF	TGCAGCGTAGGAAGGGCGGGATCGGGGACTGAAGCTTTCTTT
TRBV5-1	.	TRBJ2-2	TRBD2	CASRQAGGAAGELFF	TGCGCCAGCAGACAAGCGGGAGGTGCGGCCGGGGAGCTGTTTTTT
TRBV4-1	once	TRBJ2-5	.	CASSQDDWRETQYF	TGCGCCAGCAGCCAAGACGACTGGCGGGAGACCCAGTACTTC
TRBV27	.	TRBJ1-1	.	CASSRRVNTEAFF	TGTGCCAGCAGTCGGAGGGTGAACACTGAAGCTTTCTTT
TRBV28	.	TRBJ2-1	TRBD2	CASSTEGLAENEQFF	TGTGCCAGCAGTACCGAGGGACTAGCGGAAAATGAGCAGTTCTTC
TRBV18	.	TRBJ1-1	.	CASSPPGQGEMNTEAFF	TGTGCCAGCTCACCACCGGGTCAGGGTGAGATGAACACTGAAGCTTTCTTT
TRBV6-5	once	TRBJ2-7	.	CASSLRGSYEQYF	TGTGCCAGCAGTCTCCGTGGTTCCTACGAGCAGTACTTC
TRBV10-1	.	TRBJ2-7	TRBD2	CASGASGVHEQYF	TGCGCCAGCGGGGCTAGCGGGGTCCACGAGCAGTACTTC
TRBV7-2	.	TRBJ2-2	.	CASSLDVGRTGELFF	TGTGCCAGCAGCTTAGATGTTGGACGTACCGGGGAGCTGTTTTTT
TRBV18	.	TRBJ1-5	.	CASSPNPGVNQPQHF	TGTGCCAGCTCACCAAATCCAGGGGTCAATCAGCCCCAGCATTTT
TRBV6-5	.	TRBJ1-6	.	CASNRRDLNNSPLHF	TGTGCCAGCAATCGCCGGGACCTCAATAATTCACCCCTCCACTTT
TRBV11-2	.	TRBJ2-7	.	CASSPRVLVYEQYF	TGTGCCAGCAGCCCTCGGGTGTTGGTCTACGAGCAGTACTTC
TRBV15	.	TRBJ1-1	TRBD1	CATSRADRVTEAFF	TGTGCCACCAGCAGAGCGGACAGGGTTACTGAAGCTTTCTTT
TRBV5-5	.	TRBJ1-2	TRBD1	CASSKANRGTNYGYTF	TGTGCCAGCAGCAAAGCCAACAGGGGAACAAACTATGGCTACACCTTC
TRBV5-1	.	TRBJ2-1	TRBD2	CASSLVGGGPTDEQFF	TGCGCCAGCAGCTTGGTGGGCGGGGGGCCCACCGATGAGCAGTTCTTC
TRBV6-5	.	TRBJ2-1	.	CASSRGGTGSNEQFF	TGTGCCAGCAGCCGCGGGGGGACAGGGAGCAATGAGCAGTTCTTC
TRBV15	.	TRBJ1-5	.	CATSRSGLLNQPQHF	TGTGCCACCAGCAGATCGGGACTGTTAAATCAGCCCCAGCATTTT
TRBV7-9	.	TRBJ2-3	.	CASSGRQDARADTQYF	TGTGCCAGCAGCGGTCGACAAGACGCTAGGGCAGATACGCAGTATTTT
TRBV6-6	.	TRBJ1-1	.	CASSPQGNRVNTEAFF	TGTGCCAGCAGTCCTCAGGGGAATAGGGTGAACACTGAAGCTTTCTTT
TRBV30	.	TRBJ1-2	.	CAWMGGGYTF	TGTGCCTGGATGGGTGGTGGCTACACCTTC
TRBV7-9	once	TRBJ1-2	.	CASSLAGGGHGYTF	TGTGCCAGCAGCTTAGCGGGCGGGGGTCATGGCTACACCTTC
TRBV4-1	.	TRBJ2-5	.	CASSQEGLQAVETQYF	TGCGCCAGCAGCCAAGAAGGTTTACAGGCTGTAGAGACCCAGTACTTC
TRBV5-1	.	TRBJ2-1	.	CASSLGTYSYNEQFF	TGCGCCAGCAGCCTCGGGACTTACTCCTACAATGAGCAGTTCTTC
TRBV7-2	.	TRBJ1-5	.	CASSPPRGNQPQHF	TGTGCCAGCAGCCCACCGAGGGGAAATCAGCCCCAGCATTTT
TRBV30	once	TRBJ2-7	TRBD1	CAWSRRTGFTHEQYF	TGTGCCTGGAGTAGAAGGACAGGGTTCACCCACGAGCAGTACTTC
TRBV30	.	TRBJ2-3	TRBD1	CAWSPLLQGQTDTQYF	TGTGCCTGGAGTCCTCTCTTACAGGGGCAGACAGATACGCAGTATTTT
TRBV5-1	.	TRBJ2-1	.	CASSFSGGGYNEQFF	TGCGCCAGCAGCTTTAGCGGTGGGGGGTACAATGAGCAGTTCTTC
TRBV19	.	TRBJ1-2	.	CASSDGQTSYGYTF	TGTGCCAGTAGTGACGGACAGACCTCCTATGGCTACACCTTC
TRBV4-3	.	TRBJ2-6	TRBD1	CASSQSFGTGGSGANVLTF	TGCGCCAGCAGCCAATCATTCGGGACAGGGGGATCTGGGGCCAACGTCCTGACTTTC
TRBV7-9	.	TRBJ2-4	.	CASSLEQGSKNIQYF	TGTGCCAGCAGCTTAGAACAGGGAAGCAAAAACATTCAGTACTTC
TRBV6-5	.	TRBJ1-1	.	CASRRRGLEAFF	TGTGCCAGCAGGCGTAGGGGTTTGGAAGCTTTCTTT
TRBV28	.	TRBJ1-2	TRBD1	CASRRTGQGYGYTF	TGTGCCAGCAGGAGGACAGGGCAGGGCTATGGCTACACCTTC
TRBV18	.	TRBJ1-5	TRBD1	CASSMGTGGNQPQHF	TGTGCCAGCTCAATGGGGACAGGGGGCAATCAGCCCCAGCATTTT
TRBV27	.	TRBJ1-1	TRBD1	CASSFRHRGLATEAFF	TGTGCCAGCAGTTTCCGTCACAGGGGACTGGCCACTGAAGCTTTCTTT
TRBV5-1	.	TRBJ1-4	.	CASSLRTSDEKLFF	TGCGCCAGCAGCTTACGGACTAGCGACGAAAAACTGTTTTTT
TRBV5-5	few	TRBJ2-2	.	CASSLAGGGELFF	TGTGCCAGCAGCTTGGCCGGTGGCGGGGAGCTGTTTTTT
TRBV6-4	.	TRBJ2-7	TRBD2	CASSDPSGAIEQYF	TGTGCCAGCAGTGACCCTAGCGGGGCCATCGAGCAGTACTTC
TRBV18	.	TRBJ2-7	.	CASSPWESYEQYF	TGTGCCAGCTCACCATGGGAGTCCTACGAGCAGTACTTC
TRBV30	.	TRBJ2-5	.	CAWKLDGGPGTQYF	TGTGCCTGGAAGCTCGACGGGGGGCCGGGGACCCAGTACTTC
TRBV7-6	.	TRBJ2-7	TRBD2	CASSKTSGGAYEQYF	TGTGCCAGCAGCAAGACTAGCGGGGGGGCTTACGAGCAGTACTTC
TRBV6-4	few	TRBJ1-2	.	CANFRPYGYTF	TGTGCCAACTTTCGACCCTATGGCTACACCTTC
TRBV5-5	.	TRBJ1-5	.	CASSLLTVWDSNQPQHF	TGTGCCAGCAGCTTACTCACCGTTTGGGACAGCAATCAGCCCCAGCATTTT
TRBV5-1	.	TRBJ1-3	.	CASSLVSGVSSGNTIYF	TGCGCCAGCAGCTTGGTCTCAGGTGTGAGCTCTGGAAACACCATATATTTT
TRBV5-1	once	TRBJ1-1	.	CASSAGTPRNEAFF	TGCGCCAGCAGCGCAGGGACCCCTCGTAATGAAGCTTTCTTT
TRBV5-1	.	TRBJ2-1	TRBD2	CASSLTGTSGGYEQFF	TGCGCCAGCAGCTTAACTGGGACTAGCGGGGGCTATGAGCAGTTCTTC
TRBV9	once	TRBJ2-6	.	CASSVEGTGANVLTF	TGTGCCAGCAGCGTAGAAGGGACTGGGGCCAACGTCCTGACTTTC
TRBV5-4	.	TRBJ2-3	TRBD2	CASRNQRGSTDTQYF	TGTGCCAGCAGAAACCAGCGGGGCAGCACAGATACGCAGTATTTT
TRBV7-9	.	TRBJ1-1	TRBD1	CASSLDPGGTEAFF	TGTGCCAGCAGCTTAGATCCAGGGGGTACTGAAGCTTTCTTT
TRBV5-1	.	TRBJ1-3	TRBD1	CASSSKPGGAGSGNTIYF	TGCGCCAGCAGCTCCAAGCCAGGGGGCGCGGGGTCTGGAAACACCATATATTTT
TRBV27	.	TRBJ2-2	.	CASTFGGGTSRGELFF	TGTGCCAGCACCTTTGGGGGAGGGACATCAAGAGGGGAGCTGTTTTTT
TRBV7-2	.	TRBJ1-6	.	CASSYDTYNSPLHF	TGTGCCAGCAGTTACGACACGTATAATTCACCCCTCCACTTT
TRBV18	.	TRBJ2-3	.	CASSPDWQGSDTQYF	TGTGCCAGCTCACCCGACTGGCAGGGGTCAGATACGCAGTATTTT
TRBV6-6	.	TRBJ1-2	.	CASSPLREGYTF	TGTGCCAGCAGTCCACTAAGAGAGGGCTACACCTTC